This T cell receptor beta chain is drawn from a study of CD8 T cells in ankylosing spondylitis. General observations from the study: Characteristic, it appeared, of ankylosing spondylitis blood was a TCR beta motif of eight highly homologous variants. Existing reports had already noted some motif variants in reactive arthritis synovial fluid and blood. Significant enrichment of disease-linked clones was reportedly seen in matched ankylosing spondylitis synovial fluid.

This clonotype has a count of ten or more. Its target is not known. TCRdb re-called the 5' RACE reads through MiXCR, storing one row per CDR3 protein. The data contain tens of thousands of distinct CDR3 sequences, 6.2% of them singletons. This TCR derives from a male donor with ankylosing spondylitis. The specimen was synovial fluid, either unsorted or a sorted T cell fraction (not recorded which).

The CDR3 is CASSLVASGTVTQYF. The DNA for the CDR3 is TGCGCCAGCAGCTTGGTGGCTAGCGGGACGGTGACCCAGTACTTC. The chain is built from TRBV5-1 and TRBJ2-5; 9 positions match TRBD2. V lost 0 bases, J lost 7 bases, and 7 bases stayed unmatched. Germline lookup yields CDR1 SGHRS and CDR2 YFSETQ. The length of the CDR3 is 15 residues.